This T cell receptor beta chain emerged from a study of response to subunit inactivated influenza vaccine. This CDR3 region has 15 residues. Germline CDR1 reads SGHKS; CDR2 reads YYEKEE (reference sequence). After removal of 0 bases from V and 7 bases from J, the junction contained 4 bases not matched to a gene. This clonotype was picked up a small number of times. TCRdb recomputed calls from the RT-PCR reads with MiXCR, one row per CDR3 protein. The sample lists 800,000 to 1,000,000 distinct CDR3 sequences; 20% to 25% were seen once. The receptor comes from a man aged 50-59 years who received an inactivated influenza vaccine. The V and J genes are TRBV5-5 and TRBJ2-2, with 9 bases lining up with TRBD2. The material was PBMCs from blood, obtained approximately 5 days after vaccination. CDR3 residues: CASSLDSGGYGELFF. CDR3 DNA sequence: TGTGCCAGCAGCTTGGATAGCGGGGGTTACGGGGAGCTGTTTTTT. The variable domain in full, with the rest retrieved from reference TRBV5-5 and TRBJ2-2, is DAGVTQSPTHLIKTRGQQVTLRCSPISGHKSVSWYQQVLGQGPQFIFQYYEKEERGRGNFPDRFSARQFPNYSSELNVNALLLGDSALYLCASSLDSGGYGELFFGEGSRLTVL.